Given below is one T cell receptor (beta chain) in context. The antigen is undetermined. The junction departs from the called germline gene at one end, perhaps through a read error. The CDR3 runs to 16 residues. From germline, CDR1 is SGHRS and CDR2 YFSETQ. The assay was immunoSEQ multiplex PCR, and TCRdb's table has in-frame clones only and misses some. In the table there are 45,000 to 65,000 clones, roughly 90% of which are singletons. The data were obtained in a study of T cells in localized non-small cell lung cancer. General study points: In adjacent lung, a median around 57 of the top 100 tumor clones were found. Since sequencing was restricted to only one region of the tumor, intratumor heterogeneity remains a possibility. Among the tissues sampled, uninvolved adjacent lung had the highest T cell clonality, above tumor.

This specimen was peripheral blood, taken before any cancer treatment. This rearrangement joins TRBV5-1 to TRBJ2-6, with 7 bases aligning to TRBD1. The receptor comes from a man aged 40-75 years with stage I squamous cell lung carcinoma. CDR3 amino acids: CASSLGQNSGANVLTF. CDR3 DNA: TGCGCCAGCAGTTTGGGACAGAACTCTGGGGCCAACGTCCTGACTTTC.